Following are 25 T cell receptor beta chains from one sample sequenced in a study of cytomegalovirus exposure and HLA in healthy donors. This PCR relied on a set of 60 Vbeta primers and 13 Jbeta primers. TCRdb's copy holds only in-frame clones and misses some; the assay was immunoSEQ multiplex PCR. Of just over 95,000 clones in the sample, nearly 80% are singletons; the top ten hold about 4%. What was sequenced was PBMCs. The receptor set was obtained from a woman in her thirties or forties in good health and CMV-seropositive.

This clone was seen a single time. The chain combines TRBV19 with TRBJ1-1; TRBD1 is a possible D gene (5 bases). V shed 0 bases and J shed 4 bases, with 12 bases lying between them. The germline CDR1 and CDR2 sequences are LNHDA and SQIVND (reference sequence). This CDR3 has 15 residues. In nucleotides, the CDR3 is TGTGCCAGTAGTATAGATGGGGGGGTTGGCACTGAAGCTTTCTTT. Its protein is CASSIDGGVGTEAFF.

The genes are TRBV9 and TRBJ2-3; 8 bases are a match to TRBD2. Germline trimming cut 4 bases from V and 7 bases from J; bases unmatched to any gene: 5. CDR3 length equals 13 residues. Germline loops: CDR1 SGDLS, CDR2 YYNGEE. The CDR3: CASSPIAGNTQYF. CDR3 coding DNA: TGTGCCAGCAGCCCAATAGCGGGAAATACGCAGTATTTT.

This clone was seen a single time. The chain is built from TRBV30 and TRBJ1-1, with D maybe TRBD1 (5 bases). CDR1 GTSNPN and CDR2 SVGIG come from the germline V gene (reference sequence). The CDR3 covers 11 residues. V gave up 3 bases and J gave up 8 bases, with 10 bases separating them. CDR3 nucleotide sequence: TGTGCCTGGAGCGACAGCCGCGAAGCTTTCTTT. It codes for CAWSDSREAFF.

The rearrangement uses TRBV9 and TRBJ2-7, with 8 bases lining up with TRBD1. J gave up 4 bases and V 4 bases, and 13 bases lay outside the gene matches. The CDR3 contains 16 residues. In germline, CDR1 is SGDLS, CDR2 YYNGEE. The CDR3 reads CASSTRPETGEYEQYF. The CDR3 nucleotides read TGTGCCAGCAGCACCCGACCAGAGACAGGGGAGTACGAGCAGTACTTC.

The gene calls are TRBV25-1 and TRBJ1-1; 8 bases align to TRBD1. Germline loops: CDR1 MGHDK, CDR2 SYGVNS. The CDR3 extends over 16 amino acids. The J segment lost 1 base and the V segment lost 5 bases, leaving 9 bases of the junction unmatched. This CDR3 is CASSRTRQGRNTEAFF. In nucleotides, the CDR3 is TGTGCCAGCAGTAGAACGCGACAGGGGAGGAACACTGAAGCTTTCTTT. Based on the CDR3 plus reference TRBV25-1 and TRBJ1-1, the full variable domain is EADIYQTPRYLVIGTGKKITLECSQTMGHDKMYWYQQDPGMELHLIHYSYGVNSTEKGDLSSESTVSRIRTEHFPLTLESARPSHTSQYLCASSRTRQGRNTEAFFGQGTRLTVV.

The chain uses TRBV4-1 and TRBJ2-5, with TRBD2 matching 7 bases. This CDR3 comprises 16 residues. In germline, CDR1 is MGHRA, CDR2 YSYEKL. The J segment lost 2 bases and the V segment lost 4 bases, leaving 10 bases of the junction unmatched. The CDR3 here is CASSLYGTSAQETQYF. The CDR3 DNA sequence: TGCGCCAGCAGCCTCTATGGAACTAGCGCTCAAGAGACCCAGTACTTC.

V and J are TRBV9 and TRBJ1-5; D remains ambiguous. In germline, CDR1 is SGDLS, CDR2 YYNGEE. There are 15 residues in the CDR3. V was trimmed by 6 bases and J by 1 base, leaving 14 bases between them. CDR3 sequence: CASNLDGGSNQPQHF. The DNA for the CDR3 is TGTGCCAGCAACCTTGATGGAGGAAGCAATCAGCCCCAGCATTTT.

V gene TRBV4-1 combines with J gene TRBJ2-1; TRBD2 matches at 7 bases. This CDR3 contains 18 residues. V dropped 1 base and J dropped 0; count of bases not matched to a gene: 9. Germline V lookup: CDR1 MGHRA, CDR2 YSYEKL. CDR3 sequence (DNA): TGCGCCAGCAGCCAAGTAGCTAGCGGACCCACCTCCTACAATGAGCAGTTCTTC. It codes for CASSQVASGPTSYNEQFF.

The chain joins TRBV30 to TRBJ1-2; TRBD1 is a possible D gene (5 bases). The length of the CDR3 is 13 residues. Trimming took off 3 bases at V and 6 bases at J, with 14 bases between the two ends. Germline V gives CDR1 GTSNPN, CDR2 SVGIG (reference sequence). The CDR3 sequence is CAWSDTGTDGYTF. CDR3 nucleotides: TGTGCCTGGAGCGACACAGGAACGGATGGCTACACCTTC. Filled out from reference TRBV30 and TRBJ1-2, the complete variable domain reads SQTIHQWPATLVQPVGSPLSLECTVEGTSNPNLYWYRQAAGRGLQLLFYSVGIGQISSEVPQNLSASRPQDRQFILSSKKLLLSDSGFYLCAWSDTGTDGYTFGSGTRLTVV.

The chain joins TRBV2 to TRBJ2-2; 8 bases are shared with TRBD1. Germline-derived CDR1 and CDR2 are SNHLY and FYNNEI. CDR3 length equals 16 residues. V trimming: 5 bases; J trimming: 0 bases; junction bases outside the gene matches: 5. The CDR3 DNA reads TGTGCCAGCAGTCGACAGGGGAATTCGAACACCGGGGAGCTGTTTTTT. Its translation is CASSRQGNSNTGELFF.

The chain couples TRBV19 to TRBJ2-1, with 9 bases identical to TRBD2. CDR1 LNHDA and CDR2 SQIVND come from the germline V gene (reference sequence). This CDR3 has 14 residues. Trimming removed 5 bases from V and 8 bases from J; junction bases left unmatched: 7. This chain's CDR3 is CASSPVAGADEQFF. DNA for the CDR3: TGTGCCAGTAGTCCTGTAGCGGGAGCAGATGAGCAGTTCTTC.

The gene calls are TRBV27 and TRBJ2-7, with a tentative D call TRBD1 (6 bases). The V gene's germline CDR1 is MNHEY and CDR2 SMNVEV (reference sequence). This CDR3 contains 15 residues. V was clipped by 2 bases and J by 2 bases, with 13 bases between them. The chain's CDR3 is CASSLSGQGPYEQYF. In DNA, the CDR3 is TGTGCCAGCAGTTTAAGCGGCCAGGGGCCCTACGAGCAGTACTTC.

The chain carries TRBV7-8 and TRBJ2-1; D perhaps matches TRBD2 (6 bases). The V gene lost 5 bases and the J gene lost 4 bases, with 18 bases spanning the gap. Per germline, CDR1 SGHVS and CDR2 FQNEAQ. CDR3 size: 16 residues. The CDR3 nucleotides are TGTGCCAGCAGCAGATACCGGGACTCAACATACAATGAGCAGTTCTTC. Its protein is CASSRYRDSTYNEQFF. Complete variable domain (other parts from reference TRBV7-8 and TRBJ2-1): GAGVSQSPRYKVAKRGQDVALRCDPISGHVSLFWYQQALGQGPEFLTYFQNEAQLDKSGLPSDRFFAERPEGSVSTLKIQRTQQEDSAVYLCASSRYRDSTYNEQFFGPGTRLTVL.

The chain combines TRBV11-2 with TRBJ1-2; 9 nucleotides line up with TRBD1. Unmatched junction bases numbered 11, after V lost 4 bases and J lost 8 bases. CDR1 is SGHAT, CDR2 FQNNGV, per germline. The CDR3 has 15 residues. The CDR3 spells CASSSLLGTGRGYTF. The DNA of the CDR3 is TGTGCCAGCAGCTCCCTCTTAGGGACAGGGAGGGGCTACACCTTC. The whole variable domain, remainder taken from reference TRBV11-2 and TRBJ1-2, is EAGVAQSPRYKIIEKRQSVAFWCNPISGHATLYWYQQILGQGPKLLIQFQNNGVVDDSQLPKDRFSAERLKGVDSTLKIQPAKLEDSAVYLCASSSLLGTGRGYTFGSGTRLTVV.

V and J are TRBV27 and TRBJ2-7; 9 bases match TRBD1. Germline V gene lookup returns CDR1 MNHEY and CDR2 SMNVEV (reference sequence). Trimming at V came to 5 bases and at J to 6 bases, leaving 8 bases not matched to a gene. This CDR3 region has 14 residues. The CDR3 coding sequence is TGTGCCAGCAGTCAAAGGACAGGGGTAAGCGAGCAGTACTTC. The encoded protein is CASSQRTGVSEQYF.

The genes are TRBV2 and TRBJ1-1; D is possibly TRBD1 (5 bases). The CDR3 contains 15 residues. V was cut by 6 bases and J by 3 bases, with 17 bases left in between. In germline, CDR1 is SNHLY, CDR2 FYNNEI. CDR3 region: CASSPSGAPDTEAFF. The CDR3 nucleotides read TGTGCCAGCAGCCCTAGTGGGGCGCCGGACACTGAAGCTTTCTTT.

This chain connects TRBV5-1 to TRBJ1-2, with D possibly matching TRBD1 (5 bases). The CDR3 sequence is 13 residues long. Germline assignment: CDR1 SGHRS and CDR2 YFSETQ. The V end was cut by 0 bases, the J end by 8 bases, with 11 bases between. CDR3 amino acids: CASSLEQAGGYTF. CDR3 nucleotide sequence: TGCGCCAGCAGCTTGGAACAGGCTGGAGGCTACACCTTC.

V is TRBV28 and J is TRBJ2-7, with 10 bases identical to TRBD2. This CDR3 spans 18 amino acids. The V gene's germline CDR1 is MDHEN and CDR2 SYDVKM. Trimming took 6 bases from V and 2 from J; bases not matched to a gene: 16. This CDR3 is CASSDASAGGPSAYEQYF. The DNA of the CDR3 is TGTGCCAGCAGCGATGCCTCAGCGGGAGGGCCGAGCGCCTACGAGCAGTACTTC. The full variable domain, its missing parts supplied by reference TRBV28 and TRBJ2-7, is DVKVTQSSRYLVKRTGEKVFLECVQDMDHENMFWYRQDPGLGLRLIYFSYDVKMKEKGDIPEGYSVSREKKERFSLILESASTNQTSMYLCASSDASAGGPSAYEQYFGPGTRLTVT.

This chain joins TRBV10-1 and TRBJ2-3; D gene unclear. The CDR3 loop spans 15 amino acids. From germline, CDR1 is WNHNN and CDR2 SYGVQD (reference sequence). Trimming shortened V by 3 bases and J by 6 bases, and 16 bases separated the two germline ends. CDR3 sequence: CASSDLGTSPDTQYF. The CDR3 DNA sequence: TGCGCCAGCAGTGACCTAGGTACCAGCCCCGATACGCAGTATTTT.

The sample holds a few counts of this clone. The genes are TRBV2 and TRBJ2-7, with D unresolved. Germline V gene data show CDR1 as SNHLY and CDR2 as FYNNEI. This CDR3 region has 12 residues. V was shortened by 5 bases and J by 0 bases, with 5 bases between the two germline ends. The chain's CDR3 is CASSPSSYEQYF. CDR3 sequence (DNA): TGTGCCAGCAGTCCTAGCTCCTACGAGCAGTACTTC.

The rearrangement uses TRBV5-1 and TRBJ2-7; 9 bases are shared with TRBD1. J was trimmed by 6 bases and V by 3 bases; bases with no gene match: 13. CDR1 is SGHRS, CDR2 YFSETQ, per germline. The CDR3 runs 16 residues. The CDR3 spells CASSYGLGTGRGEQYF. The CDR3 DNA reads TGCGCCAGCAGCTACGGCCTCGGGACAGGGAGGGGCGAGCAGTACTTC.

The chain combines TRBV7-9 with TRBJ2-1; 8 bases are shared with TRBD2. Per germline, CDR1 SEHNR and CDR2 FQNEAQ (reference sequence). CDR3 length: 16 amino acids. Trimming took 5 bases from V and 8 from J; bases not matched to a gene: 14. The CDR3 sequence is CASSPGDSGVIDEQFF. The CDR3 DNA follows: TGTGCCAGCAGCCCCGGTGATAGCGGGGTGATAGATGAGCAGTTCTTC.

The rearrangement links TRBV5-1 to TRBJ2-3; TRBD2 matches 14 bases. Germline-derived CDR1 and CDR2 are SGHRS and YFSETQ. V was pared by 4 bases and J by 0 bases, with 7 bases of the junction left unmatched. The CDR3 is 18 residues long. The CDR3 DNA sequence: TGCGCCAGCAGCATCCCTGGACTAGCGGGAGGTAGCACAGATACGCAGTATTTT. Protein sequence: CASSIPGLAGGSTDTQYF. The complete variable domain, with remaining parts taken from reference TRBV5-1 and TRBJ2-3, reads KAGVTQTPRYLIKTRGQQVTLSCSPISGHRSVSWYQQTPGQGLQFLFEYFSETQRNKGNFPGRFSGRQFSNSRSEMNVSTLELGDSALYLCASSIPGLAGGSTDTQYFGPGTRLTVL.

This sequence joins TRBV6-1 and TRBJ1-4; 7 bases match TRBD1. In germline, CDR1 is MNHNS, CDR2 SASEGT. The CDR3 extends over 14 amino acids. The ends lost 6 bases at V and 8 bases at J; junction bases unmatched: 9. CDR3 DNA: TGTGCCAGCAGCCGTACAGGGGACAGAGAAAAACTGTTTTTT. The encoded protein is CASSRTGDREKLFF.

CDR3 protein: CASPSQREFDNEQFF. The CDR3 region has the DNA TGTGCCAGCCCCTCCCAGCGGGAGTTCGACAATGAGCAGTTCTTC. The chain carries TRBV2 and TRBJ2-1; TRBD2 agrees at 8 bases. Germline V gene lookup returns CDR1 SNHLY and CDR2 FYNNEI. V dropped 8 bases and J dropped 5; count of bases not matched to a gene: 11. The CDR3 length is 15 residues.